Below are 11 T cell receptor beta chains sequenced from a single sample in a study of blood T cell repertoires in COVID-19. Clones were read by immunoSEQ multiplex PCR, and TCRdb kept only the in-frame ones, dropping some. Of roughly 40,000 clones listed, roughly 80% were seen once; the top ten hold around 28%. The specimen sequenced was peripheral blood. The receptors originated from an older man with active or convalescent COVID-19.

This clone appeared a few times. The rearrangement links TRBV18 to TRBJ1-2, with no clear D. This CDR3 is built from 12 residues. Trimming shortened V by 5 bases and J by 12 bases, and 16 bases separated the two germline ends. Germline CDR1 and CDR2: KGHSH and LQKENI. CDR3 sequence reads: CASSSNQGDDTF. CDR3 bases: TGTGCCAGCTCATCGAACCAAGGAGACGACACCTTC.

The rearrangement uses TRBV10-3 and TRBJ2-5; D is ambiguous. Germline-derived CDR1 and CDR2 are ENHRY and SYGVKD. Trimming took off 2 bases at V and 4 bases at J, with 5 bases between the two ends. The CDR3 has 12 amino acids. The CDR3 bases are TGTGCCATCAGTGAGCCCCGAGAGACCCAGTACTTC. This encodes CAISEPRETQYF.

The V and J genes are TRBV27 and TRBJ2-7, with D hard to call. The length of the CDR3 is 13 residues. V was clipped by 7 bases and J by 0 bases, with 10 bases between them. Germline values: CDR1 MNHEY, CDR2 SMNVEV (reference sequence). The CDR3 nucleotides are TGTGCCAGCATTGGGCCGCTCTCCTACGAGCAGTACTTC. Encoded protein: CASIGPLSYEQYF.

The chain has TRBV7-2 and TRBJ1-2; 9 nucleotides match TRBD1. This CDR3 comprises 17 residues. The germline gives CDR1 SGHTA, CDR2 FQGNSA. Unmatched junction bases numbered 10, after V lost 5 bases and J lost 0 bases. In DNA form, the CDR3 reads TGTGCCAGCAGCCACCCGAAAGGGACAGGGTCTAACTATGGCTACACCTTC. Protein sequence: CASSHPKGTGSNYGYTF.

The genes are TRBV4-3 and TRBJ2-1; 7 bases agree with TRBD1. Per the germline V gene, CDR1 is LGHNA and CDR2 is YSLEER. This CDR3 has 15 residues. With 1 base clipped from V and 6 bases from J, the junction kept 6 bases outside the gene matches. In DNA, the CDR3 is TGCGCCAGCAGCCAAGGCCCGAACAGGGGCAATGAGCAGTTCTTC. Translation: CASSQGPNRGNEQFF.

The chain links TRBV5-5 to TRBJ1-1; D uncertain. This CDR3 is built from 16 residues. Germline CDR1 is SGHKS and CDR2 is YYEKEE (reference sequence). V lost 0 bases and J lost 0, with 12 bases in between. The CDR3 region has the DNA TGTGCCAGCAGCTTGGCCGGCAGAACTATGAACACTGAAGCTTTCTTT. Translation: CASSLAGRTMNTEAFF.

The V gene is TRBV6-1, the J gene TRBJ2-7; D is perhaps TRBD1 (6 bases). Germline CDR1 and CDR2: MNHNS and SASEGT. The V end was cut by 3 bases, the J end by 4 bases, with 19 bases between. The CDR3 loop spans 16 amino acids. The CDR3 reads CASSEFSGAQRYEQYF. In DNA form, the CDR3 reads TGTGCCAGCAGTGAGTTTTCAGGGGCCCAAAGGTACGAGCAGTACTTC.

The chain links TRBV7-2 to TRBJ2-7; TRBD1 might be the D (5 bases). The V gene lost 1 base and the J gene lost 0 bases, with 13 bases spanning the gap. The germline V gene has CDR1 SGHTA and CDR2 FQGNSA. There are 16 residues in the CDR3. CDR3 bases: TGTGCCAGCAGCTTAGGGTCTCAGGGTTTCTCCTACGAGCAGTACTTC. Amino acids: CASSLGSQGFSYEQYF.

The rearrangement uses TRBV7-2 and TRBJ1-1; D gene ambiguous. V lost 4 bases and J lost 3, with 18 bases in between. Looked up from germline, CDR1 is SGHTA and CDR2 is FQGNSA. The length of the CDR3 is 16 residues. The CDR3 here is CASSSRTHAGDTEAFF. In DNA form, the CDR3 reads TGTGCCAGCAGCTCCCGGACCCATGCGGGCGACACTGAAGCTTTCTTT.

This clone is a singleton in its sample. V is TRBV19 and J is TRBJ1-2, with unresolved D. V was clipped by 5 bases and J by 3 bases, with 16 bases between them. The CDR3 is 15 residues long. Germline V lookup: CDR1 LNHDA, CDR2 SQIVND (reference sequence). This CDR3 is CASSDTLNGHYGYTF. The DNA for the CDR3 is TGTGCCAGTAGTGATACCCTGAATGGGCACTATGGCTACACCTTC.

The CDR3 DNA follows: TGTGCCAGCAGCCCTGGGACAGGGGGGAATCAGCCCCAGCATTTT. Amino acids: CASSPGTGGNQPQHF. The V and J genes are TRBV28 and TRBJ1-5; 11 bases are a match to TRBD1. V was pared by 6 bases and J by 4 bases, with 5 bases of the junction left unmatched. The CDR3 consists of 15 residues. The germline V gene has CDR1 MDHEN and CDR2 SYDVKM.